Described below is a single T cell receptor (beta chain) sequence and its context. The CDR3 runs to 13 residues. Germline assignment: CDR1 MNHEY and CDR2 SMNVEV (reference sequence). V gave up 6 bases and J gave up 3 bases; unmatched junction bases: 1. This sample is part of a study of blood T cell repertoires in COVID-19. Study information: Sample material is recorded as cDNA or gDNA derived from T cells, B-cell-depleted T cells, or PBMCs.

Profiling relied on immunoSEQ multiplex PCR, and the TCRdb table lists in-frame clones only, not all of them. The data contain some 310,000 clones, over 85% of them seen just once; the ten biggest clones take up roughly a tenth. Participants' own reports of clinical history determined their cohort assignment. Resolution of symptoms, clearance, or two negative PCRs was present in recovered Cohort 3 donors. The sequencing input was PBMCs or T cells enriched from blood (not recorded which). This chain uses TRBV27 with TRBJ1-5; 8 positions agree with TRBD1. This receptor was identified in a woman in her thirties who had recovered from COVID-19. CDR3 nucleotides: TGTGCCAGCAGGGACAGGGCCAATCAGCCCCAGCATTTT. This codes for CASRDRANQPQHF.